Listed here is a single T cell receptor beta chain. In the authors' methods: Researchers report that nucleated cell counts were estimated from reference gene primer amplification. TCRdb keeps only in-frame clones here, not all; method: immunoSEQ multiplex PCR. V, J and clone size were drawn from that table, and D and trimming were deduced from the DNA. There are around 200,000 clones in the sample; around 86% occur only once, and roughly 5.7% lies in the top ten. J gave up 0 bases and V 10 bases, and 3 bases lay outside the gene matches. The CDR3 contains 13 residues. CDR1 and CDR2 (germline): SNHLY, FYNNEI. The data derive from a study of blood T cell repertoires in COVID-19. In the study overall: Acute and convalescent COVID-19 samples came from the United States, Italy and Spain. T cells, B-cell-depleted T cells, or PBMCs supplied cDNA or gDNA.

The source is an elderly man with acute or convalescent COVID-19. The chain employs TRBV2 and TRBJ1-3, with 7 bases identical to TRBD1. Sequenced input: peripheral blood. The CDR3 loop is CAIGQASGNTIYF. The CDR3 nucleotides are TGTGCCATAGGACAGGCCTCTGGAAACACCATATATTTT.